Presented here are 21 T cell receptor beta chains from one specimen sequenced in a study of tumor-infiltrating lymphocytes in primary liver carcinoma. Total RNA (roughly 0.45 ug) served as template for TCR beta cDNA synthesis primed by a constant-region primer. Each TCR beta library was derived from three nested multiplex PCR rounds that employed slightly modified ARM-PCR. Both of the initial two PCR rounds ran for about 9 cycles and employed TRBV1-TRBV30 forward primers alongside a C-beta reverse primer. TCRdb processed the multiplex PCR reads anew with MiXCR; each CDR3 protein has one entry. Altogether around 71,000 distinct CDR3 sequences are present, 71% being singletons, with the ten largest covering roughly an eighth. Extraction of RNA together with DNA used roughly 19-31 mg of unsorted bulk tissue. Sequenced material: liver tumor tissue from sampling region 4. As for subset: tumor region T4, right-lateral pole. The source of these receptors is a woman aged 60-75 years with primary liver carcinoma and hepatitis B virus infection.

To note about this clonotype: Compared with germline, one end of the junction differs, possibly owing to a read error. This sequence joins TRBV7-9 and TRBJ2-3; 8 nucleotides line up with TRBD2. The CDR3 runs to 15 residues. Per germline, CDR1 SEHNR and CDR2 FQNEAQ (reference sequence). DNA for the CDR3: TGTGCCAGCAGCCAGGGACTAGTGCCCACAGATACGCAGTACTTT. As protein: CASSQGLVPTDTQYF. The full variable domain, with the rest looked up from reference TRBV7-9 and TRBJ2-3, is DTGVSQNPRHKITKRGQNVTFRCDPISEHNRLYWYRQTLGQGPEFLTYFQNEAQLEKSRLLSDRFSAERPKGSFSTLEIQRTEQGDSAMYLCASSQGLVPTDTQYFGPGTRLTVL.

This chain connects TRBV11-2 to TRBJ1-6; D is unresolved. This CDR3 spans 15 amino acids. With 9 bases removed from V and 7 bases from J, the gap between germline ends came to 19 bases. Germline V gives CDR1 SGHAT, CDR2 FQNNGV. Here the CDR3 reads CASGLARALNSPLHF. Written as DNA, the CDR3 is TGTGCCAGTGGCTTAGCCCGGGCATTAAATTCACCCCTCCACTTT.

This clonotype has a single count. J is TRBJ2-1 and V is TRBV5-1; D perhaps matches TRBD2 (7 bases). Germline V gives CDR1 SGHRS, CDR2 YFSETQ. Between the trimmed V and J ends, which lost 1 base and 6 bases, there was a span of 14 bases. The CDR3 length is 15 residues. Here the CDR3 reads CASSLFLGGGNEQFF. CDR3 sequence (DNA): TGCGCCAGCAGCTTGTTCTTGGGAGGGGGCAATGAGCAGTTCTTC. Full variable domain (remainder filled in from reference TRBV5-1 and TRBJ2-1): KAGVTQTPRYLIKTRGQQVTLSCSPISGHRSVSWYQQTPGQGLQFLFEYFSETQRNKGNFPGRFSGRQFSNSRSEMNVSTLELGDSALYLCASSLFLGGGNEQFFGPGTRLTVL.

Turning to this clonotype: One junction end does not reproduce the germline sequence, and a read error may be involved. The V call is TRBV6-4, the J call TRBJ2-3; the match to TRBD2 covers 11 bases. Germline CDR1 is MRHNA and CDR2 is SNTAGT. The CDR3 loop spans 16 amino acids. CDR3 amino acids: CSSSDIAGGSTDTQYF. The CDR3 nucleotides read TGCTCCAGCAGTGACATAGCGGGAGGGTCCACAGATACGCAGTATTTT.

This clonotype came up once. A read error is possible here, since a much larger clone lies one base away. J is TRBJ2-1 and V is TRBV7-9; TRBD2 agrees at 7 bases. Germline trimming cut 1 base from V and 7 bases from J; bases unmatched to any gene: 7. There are 15 residues in the CDR3. CDR1 and CDR2 from the germline V gene are SEHNR and FQNEAQ (reference sequence). The chain's CDR3 is CASSLEQAGRNEQFF. The DNA for the CDR3 is TGTGCCAGCAGCTTAGAACAAGCGGGAAGGAATGAGCAGTTCTTC.

On this clonotype itself: Given a much more abundant clone one base away, this may be a read error. The CDR3 nucleotides read TGTGCCAGCAGCTCAGATGGAGGTCGGCCCCAGCATTTT. It specifies CASSSDGGRPQHF. The rearrangement joins TRBV7-8 to TRBJ1-5, with unresolved D. The germline V gene encodes CDR1 SGHVS and CDR2 FQNEAQ. V lost 4 bases and J lost 9, with 13 bases in between. This CDR3 region has 13 residues. The full variable domain, completed using reference TRBV7-8 and TRBJ1-5, is GAGVSQSPRYKVAKRGQDVALRCDPISGHVSLFWYQQALGQGPEFLTYFQNEAQLDKSGLPSDRFFAERPEGSVSTLKIQRTQQEDSAVYLCASSSDGGRPQHFGDGTRLSIL.

This clonotype was seen a single time. At one boundary the junction diverges from the germline segment, which might be a read error. This sequence joins TRBV28 and TRBJ1-1, with TRBD1 as a possible D gene (6 bases). CDR3 length: 15 amino acids. CDR1 and CDR2 from the germline V gene are MDHEN and SYDVKM. In DNA form, the CDR3 reads TGTGTCAGCAGTTCGACAGGCGGTGAGAACACTGAAGCTTCCTTT. Encoded protein: CVSSSTGGENTEASF.

A remark on this clonotype: Compared with germline, one end of the junction differs, possibly owing to a read error. The chain combines TRBV6-5 with TRBJ2-1; 11 bases map to TRBD2. The germline CDR1 and CDR2 sequences are MNHEY and SVGAGI. CDR3 length equals 15 residues. CDR3 sequence: CASRSLAGVYYEQSF. DNA for the CDR3: TGTGCCAGCAGGTCACTAGCGGGAGTTTACTATGAGCAGTCCTTC.

Points on this clonotype: The junction departs from germline at one end; a sequencing error may be responsible. The chain couples TRBV28 to TRBJ2-7; no definite D call. This CDR3 comprises 11 residues. CDR1 MDHEN and CDR2 SYDVKM come from the germline V gene. The CDR3 spells CVSTRALEQYF. The CDR3 DNA reads TGTGTCAGCACCCGAGCCCTCGAGCAGTACTTC. Looking up the rest from reference TRBV28 and TRBJ2-7 gives the full variable domain: DVKVTQSSRYLVKRTGEKVFLECVQDMDHENMFWYRQDPGLGLRLIYFSYDVKMKEKGDIPEGYSVSREKKERFSLILESASTNQTSMYLCVSTRALEQYFGPGTRLTVT.

This clonotype has just a few counts. A read error may be the cause here, since a much bigger clone is one base away. The chain couples TRBV5-5 to TRBJ2-7; D is uncertain. Germline CDR1 SGHKS, CDR2 YYEKEE (reference sequence). The CDR3 has 14 residues. The CDR3 loop reads CASSLADFTYKQYF. CDR3 in DNA: TGTGCCAGCAGCTTGGCTGACTTTACCTACAAGCAGTACTTC. Filled out from reference TRBV5-5 and TRBJ2-7, the complete variable domain reads DAGVTQSPTHLIKTRGQQVTLRCSPISGHKSVSWYQQVLGQGPQFIFQYYEKEERGRGNFPDRFSARQFPNYSSELNVNALLLGDSALYLCASSLADFTYKQYFGPGTRLTVT.

A word on this clonotype: Because the CDR3 is missing its conserved closing phenylalanine or tryptophan, this is likely a read error. V usage is TRBV7-8 and J usage is TRBJ2-6; TRBD2 matches 8 bases. The CDR3 contains 18 residues. Germline V lookup: CDR1 SGHVS, CDR2 FQNEAQ. V lost 2 bases, J lost 1 base, and 7 bases stayed unmatched. DNA of the CDR3: TGTGCCAGCAGCTTACCGGGACTAGATTTGTCTGGGGCCAACGTCCTGACTCTC. Protein: CASSLPGLDLSGANVLTL.

This clonotype was recorded a few times. This clone may be a read error of a much larger clone one base away. The chain is built from TRBV5-1 and TRBJ1-5; the D is unclear. Germline-derived CDR1 and CDR2 are SGHRS and YFSETQ. The germline V and J ends were trimmed by 4 bases and 8 bases, with 7 bases remaining between them. This CDR3 comprises 11 residues. CDR3 bases: TGCGCCAGCAGCCTCCGGGAGCCCCAGCATTTT. Translation: CASSLREPQHF.

On this clonotype itself: This CDR3 fails to terminate in the conserved phenylalanine or tryptophan, so it likely reflects a read error. The chain has TRBV11-3 and TRBJ2-4; no clear D gene. The CDR3 loop spans 12 amino acids. Germline values: CDR1 SGHNT, CDR2 YENEEA. CDR3 protein: CASSGAKNIQYL. In DNA, the CDR3 is TGCGCCAGCTCCGGAGCCAAAAACATTCAGTACCTC.

Remarks on this clonotype: The junction shows a germline mismatch at one end, possibly a read error. The rearrangement joins TRBV5-1 to TRBJ2-1; the match to TRBD2 covers 8 bases. The CDR3 contains 16 residues. Germline V gene sequence: CDR1 SGHRS, CDR2 YFSETQ. Here the CDR3 DNA reads TGCGCCAGCAGATTGGGAGCGGGAGCGTCTTACAATGGGCAGTCCTTC. It specifies CASRLGAGASYNGQSF.

As for this clonotype: One end of the junction does not line up with germline, which may come from a read error. The V gene is TRBV4-1, the J gene TRBJ2-3, with a possible D match to TRBD2 (6 bases). The CDR3 loop spans 16 amino acids. CDR1 MGHRA and CDR2 YSYEKL come from the germline V gene. The CDR3, as DNA: TGCGCCAGCAGCCAAGGACTAGTGGGAGGCACAGACACGCAGTATTTT. Amino acid sequence: CASSQGLVGGTDTQYF.

Regarding this clonotype: One end of the junction fails to match germline, which may point to a read error. The chain combines TRBV4-1 with TRBJ2-1, with TRBD1 identical over 9 bases. Germline V gene data show CDR1 as MGHRA and CDR2 as YSYEKL. The CDR3 extends over 14 amino acids. The CDR3 sequence: CANSHTGGGNEQFF. CDR3 sequence (DNA): TGCGCCAACAGCCATACAGGGGGCGGGAACGAGCAGTTCTTC.

About this clonotype: One junction end does not reproduce the germline sequence, and a read error may be involved. The rearrangement joins TRBV28 to TRBJ1-5; unclear D gene. Germline V gene data show CDR1 as MDHEN and CDR2 as SYDVKM. This CDR3 is built from 14 residues. The CDR3 loop reads CACSLPHSNRPQHF. The CDR3 DNA is TGTGCCTGCAGTCTACCTCATAGCAATCGGCCCCAGCATTTT.

This clonotype was observed many times. The J gene is TRBJ2-3, the V gene TRBV13, with 9 nucleotides matching TRBD2. CDR1 is PRHDT and CDR2 is FYEKMQ in the germline V gene (reference sequence). CDR3 length: 15 residues. V was clipped by 5 bases and J by 2 bases; unmatched bases: 5. For the CDR3, the DNA is TGTGCCAGCAGCGTTACTAGCGGGTTCACAGATACGCAGTATTTT. This codes for CASSVTSGFTDTQYF.

In regard to this clonotype: One end of the junction fails to match germline, which may point to a read error. V and J are TRBV11-2 and TRBJ2-6, with D hard to call. Germline V lookup: CDR1 SGHAT, CDR2 FQNNGV. The CDR3 totals 15 residues. CDR3 DNA: TGTGCCCGCAGCCTTCTAGGCGCCGGGGCCAACGTCCTGACTTTC. Residues: CARSLLGAGANVLTF. The variable domain in full, completed from reference TRBV11-2 and TRBJ2-6, reads EAGVAQSPRYKIIEKRQSVAFWCNPISGHATLYWYQQILGQGPKLLIQFQNNGVVDDSQLPKDRFSAERLKGVDSTLKIQPAKLEDSAVYLCARSLLGAGANVLTFGAGSRLTVL.

In regard to this clonotype: The germline gene is not matched at one end of the junction; a read error may be the cause. The genes are TRBV11-3 and TRBJ2-1, with TRBD2 matching over 7 bases. The germline V gene encodes CDR1 SGHNT and CDR2 YENEEA. The CDR3 runs 15 residues. The CDR3 sequence is CASSPRCSGYNEQFF. CDR3 nucleotides: TGTGCCAGCAGCCCTCGGTGTAGCGGGTACAATGAACAGTTCTTC.

This clonotype was seen only once. Given the absence of the conserved phenylalanine or tryptophan at the CDR3 end, a read error is likely. The chain couples TRBV6-5 to TRBJ1-1; possible D gene TRBD1, 5 bases. CDR1 MNHEY and CDR2 SVGAGI come from the germline V gene. This CDR3 is built from 13 residues. V lost 6 bases to trimming and J lost 1 base, with 9 bases between them. CDR3 amino acids: CASSGQENTEAFI. The CDR3 bases are TGTGCCAGCAGCGGACAAGAGAACACTGAAGCTTTCATT.